Below, one TCR beta chain is given with its context. Its antigen is currently unknown. Per the germline V gene, CDR1 is MNHEY and CDR2 is SVGAGI. V lost 0 bases and J lost 7, with 12 bases in between. The CDR3 is 14 amino acids. This sample was included in a study of cytomegalovirus exposure and HLA in healthy donors. Study-wide findings and caveats: Earlier analysis found most TCR beta V segments productive about 87% or about 30% of the time. Researchers reported in a later analysis that a missense DCLRE1C variant was tied to TCR beta V- and J-gene trimming.

The study ran its PCR with 60 Vbeta and 13 Jbeta primers. Per the authors' pipeline: As a later analysis found, there were 80 million or so unique TCR beta chains, of which roughly 11 million were shared. Using immunoSEQ multiplex PCR, the repertoire was profiled, and TCRdb retains in-frame clones only, with some absent. For V, J and clone size, that table is used; D and trimming come from the DNA. This table holds approximately 100,000 clones. The donors comprised healthy bone marrow donors. The TCR sequence derives from a man over 45 in good health and CMV-seronegative. V gene TRBV6-5 combines with J gene TRBJ1-2; the D gene is possibly TRBD1 (5 bases). The sample consisted of PBMCs. In DNA form, the CDR3 reads TGTGCCAGCAGTTACTCGAGGCAGGGAGGTGGCTACACCTTC. As protein: CASSYSRQGGGYTF.